The 15 T cell receptor beta chains in this list originate from one sample, sequenced in a study of blood T cell repertoires in COVID-19. Assay: immunoSEQ multiplex PCR; the TCRdb copy retains only in-frame clones and omits some. The sample consists of about 400,000 clones, roughly 86% of them appearing once. Input material: PBMCs or T cells enriched from blood (not recorded which). Receptor source: a man between 40 and 49 years old in a cohort exposed to, infected with or recovered from COVID-19 (not recorded which).

The gene calls are TRBV19 and TRBJ2-5, with D possibly matching TRBD1 (6 bases). The V gene's germline CDR1 is LNHDA and CDR2 SQIVND (reference sequence). V lost 4 bases and J 8 bases, leaving 11 bases between the germline ends. The CDR3 runs 12 residues. CDR3 loop: CASSTLRGTQYF. CDR3 nucleotide sequence: TGTGCCAGTAGTACCCTCAGGGGTACCCAGTACTTC. The whole variable domain, remainder taken from reference TRBV19 and TRBJ2-5, is DGGITQSPKYLFRKEGQNVTLSCEQNLNHDAMYWYRQDPGQGLRLIYYSQIVNDFQKGDIAEGYSVSREKKESFPLTVTSAQKNPTAFYLCASSTLRGTQYFGPGTRLLVL.

The chain recombines TRBV30 with TRBJ1-4; 8 positions agree with TRBD1. Germline-derived CDR1 and CDR2 are GTSNPN and SVGIG (reference sequence). The CDR3 has 12 residues. V shed 2 bases and J 10 bases; nucleotides not matched to a gene: 3. The CDR3 sequence is CAWSPGQGKLFF. The CDR3 nucleotides read TGTGCCTGGAGTCCAGGACAGGGAAAACTGTTTTTT.

The V and J genes are TRBV5-1 and TRBJ2-3; weak D call: TRBD2 (5 bases). Germline V lookup: CDR1 SGHRS, CDR2 YFSETQ. V was shortened by 0 bases and J by 0 bases, with 8 bases between the two germline ends. The CDR3 runs to 15 residues. DNA of the CDR3: TGCGCCAGCAGCTTGGGTTCTAGCAGCACAGATACGCAGTATTTT. Encoded protein: CASSLGSSSTDTQYF.

The V call is TRBV19, the J call TRBJ2-1; 11 bases line up with TRBD2. Germline loops: CDR1 LNHDA, CDR2 SQIVND (reference sequence). This CDR3 has 18 amino acids. J was trimmed by 6 bases and V by 2 bases; bases with no gene match: 12. This CDR3 is CASSIRGSRLAGINEQFF. In DNA form, the CDR3 reads TGTGCCAGTAGTATACGCGGTTCACGACTAGCGGGAATCAATGAGCAGTTCTTC.

The rearrangement links TRBV19 to TRBJ2-1, with 9 positions matching TRBD2. Germline V lookup: CDR1 LNHDA, CDR2 SQIVND (reference sequence). The CDR3 loop spans 14 amino acids. Trimming took 6 bases from V and 7 from J; bases not matched to a gene: 7. This CDR3 is CASSPWTSVNEQFF. CDR3 bases: TGTGCCAGTAGCCCGTGGACTAGCGTAAATGAGCAGTTCTTC.

J is TRBJ2-3 and V is TRBV6-1; weak D call: TRBD2 (6 bases). The V gene's germline CDR1 is MNHNS and CDR2 SASEGT. The CDR3 length is 15 residues. V dropped 2 bases and J dropped 6 bases, with 15 bases sitting between them. CDR3 DNA sequence: TGTGCCAGCAGTGAAAGTAGCGGATCGGGGGATACGCAGTATTTT. Protein product: CASSESSGSGDTQYF.

The rearrangement links TRBV25-1 to TRBJ2-7, with 8 bases fitting TRBD2. Germline-derived CDR1 and CDR2 are MGHDK and SYGVNS. V was pared by 0 bases and J by 10 bases, with 11 bases of the junction left unmatched. The CDR3 length is 15 residues. CDR3 bases: TGTGCCAGCAGTGAATATGCCGGGAGGGCTTATAGACAGTACTTC. The encoded protein is CASSEYAGRAYRQYF.

The CDR3: CASKPGHSNEKLFF. CDR3 coding DNA: TGTGCCAGTAAACCGGGACATTCTAATGAAAAACTGTTTTTT. The chain has TRBV19 and TRBJ1-4; possible D gene TRBD1, 6 bases. Germline CDR1 is LNHDA and CDR2 is SQIVND (reference sequence). The CDR3 runs to 14 residues. The V and J ends lost 7 bases and 3 bases respectively, with 12 bases between them.

A few counts support this clone. V usage is TRBV6-5 and J usage is TRBJ2-1; TRBD1 aligns across 9 bases. Germline V CDR1 and CDR2: MNHEY, SVGAGI. The junction had 7 bases not matched to a gene; V was cut back by 3 bases and J by 7 bases. The CDR3 totals 15 residues. Written as DNA, the CDR3 is TGTGCCAGCAGTTATGTGGGACAGGGAGGGAATGAGCAGTTCTTC. Its protein is CASSYVGQGGNEQFF.

DNA for the CDR3: TGTGCCAGCAGCGTCCAGGGAGGAGACTCCTACGAGCAGTACTTC. Protein sequence: CASSVQGGDSYEQYF. The rearrangement uses TRBV7-9 and TRBJ2-7; a possible D gene is TRBD2 (6 bases). This CDR3 has 15 residues. CDR1 and CDR2 from the germline V gene are SEHNR and FQNEAQ (reference sequence). Trimming removed 5 bases from V and 0 bases from J, with 14 bases in between.

The chain couples TRBV5-5 to TRBJ1-6; D is unclear. CDR3 length: 15 amino acids. V was shortened by 2 bases and J by 6 bases, with 12 bases between the two germline ends. Per the germline V gene, CDR1 is SGHKS and CDR2 is YYEKEE (reference sequence). CDR3 region: CASSLNPGANSPLHF. In DNA, the CDR3 is TGTGCCAGCAGCTTAAACCCGGGAGCTAATTCACCCCTCCACTTT.

The J gene is TRBJ1-3, the V gene TRBV4-1, with 8 bases aligning to TRBD1. The ends lost 4 bases at V and 4 bases at J; junction bases unmatched: 6. Germline V gives CDR1 MGHRA, CDR2 YSYEKL. The CDR3 extends over 15 amino acids. CDR3 amino acids: CASSLETGAGNTIYF. The CDR3 DNA reads TGCGCCAGCAGCCTAGAGACAGGGGCAGGAAACACCATATATTTT.

The chain links TRBV7-3 to TRBJ2-3; TRBD1 aligns across 8 bases. CDR1 and CDR2 (germline): SGHTA, FQGTGA. The junction had 3 bases not matched to a gene; V was cut back by 6 bases and J by 4 bases. This CDR3 is 13 amino acids long. In DNA form, the CDR3 reads TGTGCCAGCAGTTCGGACAGGGCAGATACGCAGTATTTT. It translates to CASSSDRADTQYF.

This clone occurred a few times. The chain has TRBV3-1 (or the pseudogene TRBV3-2) and TRBJ1-4; D is possibly TRBD1 (5 bases). The V and J ends lost 2 bases and 12 bases respectively, with 25 bases between them. This CDR3 contains 17 residues. From germline, CDR1 is LGHDT and CDR2 YNNKEL (reference sequence). As DNA, the CDR3 is TGTGCCAGCAGCCAATTCAAGCCTGACAGTTCGGTTCGGGAACTGTTTTTT. Translation: CASSQFKPDSSVRELFF.

The chain employs TRBV3-1 (or the pseudogene TRBV3-2) and TRBJ2-7; possibly TRBD1 for D (5 bases). Trimming stripped 4 bases from V and 8 bases from J, with 9 bases between. The CDR3 runs 11 residues. The germline gives CDR1 LGHDT, CDR2 YNNKEL (reference sequence). CDR3 amino acids: CASSRDRKQYF. The CDR3 DNA follows: TGTGCCAGCAGCCGAGACAGAAAGCAGTACTTC.